Described below is a single TCR beta chain sequence and its context. Its binding antigen is unknown. No per-base quality is available; no much larger clone lies one base away. The data originate from a study of PD-1 blockade in classical Hodgkin lymphoma (dated by TCRdb to the early 2020s). A note on the overall study: Nivolumab dosing was 3 mg/kg intravenously every 2 weeks, continuing until either disease progression or unacceptable toxicity. The study used TCR beta sequencing and CyTOF to define a peripheral blood immune signature of response to PD-1 blockade in classical Hodgkin lymphoma. What the work shows at the level of the full study, not this receptor alone: The study covered only a single clinical trial cohort, and the causes of the repertoire differences, possibly disease activity or prior therapy, were still not defined. CD4+ but not CD8+ TCR diversity rose significantly by C4D1 (p=0.0027 vs p=0.16), most apparent in complete responders (p=0.02). Baseline diversity similar to that of newly diagnosed patients was observed in trial patients achieving complete response, whereas significantly lower diversity was observed in partial responders and progressors. Baseline TCR diversity was reported to be lower in newly diagnosed patients than in healthy donors, and even lower in relapsed/refractory patients. Lower diversity was seen in patients whose nivolumab began less than 1 year after ASCT, and these patients were left out of later analyses so that immune reconstitution would not confound the results.

V is shortened by 4 bases, J by 0 bases, and the region joining them spans 1 base. The germline V gene (reference sequence) yields MNHEY for CDR1 and SMNVEV for CDR2. Its CDR3 holds 13 amino acids, cysteine through phenylalanine. Here the CDR3 DNA is all that survives: 39 bases in frame from base 1. Genomic DNA was extracted with the Qiagen DNeasy kit from unsorted PBMCs and from negatively selected CD4+ and CD8+ fractions. Using primers that anneal to V and J segments, immunoSEQ multiplex PCR amplified the TCR beta CDR3 regions. A synthetic immune receptor repertoire was used to minimize amplification bias, and remaining bias was computationally removed after sequencing. Per the original workflow: Custom Python scripts were used to quantify repertoire diversity as the Shannon entropy index. Unsorted, CD4+ and CD8+ repertoires were analyzed separately, except for combined analyses in which CD4+ and CD8+ sequences were merged in silico. Clonal expansion was defined as a frequency increase of at least 2-fold after treatment compared with C1D1, and clones undetected at baseline were assigned a pseudocount of 0.5. Clones with 0 or 1 copy at C1D1 were classified as singleton clones, and clones with 2 or more copies were classified as non-singleton clones. Clones expanded in unsorted samples were annotated as CD4+, CD8+ or unknown by matching protein sequences in sorted samples from the same patient. Wilcoxon tests were applied to paired samples to test diversity changes from C1D1 to C4D1. Drawn from immuneACCESS, this table holds only the in-frame rearrangements with V and J called that TCRdb kept. Clones are partly lost; checked studies trace under half to an unresolved V gene and leave the rest unexplained. That table furnishes V, J and clone size, whereas the DNA furnished D and trimming. Recorded for this sample are about 40,000 clones; over 70% of them occurred a single time. Of the sample, about 9% falls within the top ten clones.

Read against the paper, the sample's time point label means: cycle 1 day 1 (C1D1), immediately before nivolumab initiation. All trial patients had relapsed after autologous stem cell transplantation, with cohorts A, B and C differing in prior brentuximab vedotin exposure. The trial cohort comprised some 60 patients with relapsed/refractory classical Hodgkin lymphoma whose best overall responses were complete response, partial response or progressive disease. In the multi-cohort phase II CheckMate 205 trial, trial patients received single-agent nivolumab. An independent review committee assessed best overall response by applying the 2007 International Working Group response criteria. Trial PBMCs were collected immediately before nivolumab initiation (C1D1) and during therapy at cycle 2 day 1 and cycle 4 day 1. After peripheral blood was drawn into 8 mL Vacutainer Cell Preparation Tubes, PBMCs were isolated by centrifugation and then cryopreserved.

The chain is encoded by TRBV27 joined to TRBJ2-6; no D segment can be confidently identified. Source: peripheral blood mononuclear cells (PBMCs), taken at baseline. The receptor's source is a human donor with classical Hodgkin lymphoma. The CDR3 sequence is CASSSSGANVLTF. The sequence in DNA is TGTGCCAGCAGTTCCTCTGGGGCCAACGTCCTGACTTTC. Here the CDR3 is joined to the reference TRBV27 and TRBJ2-6 genes, and the full variable domain is: EAQVTQNPRYLITVTGKKLTVTCSQNMNHEYMSWYRQDPGLGLRQIYYSMNVEVTDKGDVPEGYKVSRKEKRNFPLILESPSPNQTSLYFCASSSSGANVLTFGAGSRLTVL.